This TCR beta chain originates from a study of metastatic and nonmetastatic thyroid tumors. Study results and caveats: Across blood and tumor, TCR beta diversity in malignant thyroid tumors was reportedly significantly higher than in benign nodules.

Patients underwent thyroid surgery, and none had received any treatment before it. MiXCR re-clonotyped the PCR reads for TCRdb. Of roughly 7,100 clones listed, 27% were seen once; the top ten hold approximately 18%. This CDR3 has 15 residues. Germline CDR1 is MDHEN and CDR2 is SYDVKM. A remark on this clone: Its target is unknown. One end of the junction fails to match germline, which may point to a read error.

Sequenced sample: adjacent normal tissue. The TCR sequence derives from a female donor with papillary thyroid cancer or a benign thyroid nodule (not recorded which). Some clones in this sample may be carry-over from other donors' samples. The genes are TRBV28 and TRBJ1-2; TRBD1 aligns across 7 bases. The CDR3: CASSLWDRGGYCYTF. CDR3 DNA sequence: TGTGCCAGCAGTTTATGGGACAGAGGGGGCTATTGCTACACCTTC.